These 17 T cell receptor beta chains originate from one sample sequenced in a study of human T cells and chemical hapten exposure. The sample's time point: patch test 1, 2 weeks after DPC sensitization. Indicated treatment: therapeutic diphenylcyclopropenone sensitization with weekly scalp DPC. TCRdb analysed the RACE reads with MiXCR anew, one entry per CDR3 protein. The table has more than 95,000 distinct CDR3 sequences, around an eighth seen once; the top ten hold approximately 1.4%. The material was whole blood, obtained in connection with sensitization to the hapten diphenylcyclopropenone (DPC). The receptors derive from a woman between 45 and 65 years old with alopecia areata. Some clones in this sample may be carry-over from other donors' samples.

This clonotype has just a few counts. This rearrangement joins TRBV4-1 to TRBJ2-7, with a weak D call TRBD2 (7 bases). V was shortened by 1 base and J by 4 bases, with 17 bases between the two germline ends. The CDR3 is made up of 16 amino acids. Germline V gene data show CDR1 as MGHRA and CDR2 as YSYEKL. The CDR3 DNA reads TGCGCCAGCAGCCAAGGCCCGGGGGGCGTCGGATACGAGCAGTACTTC. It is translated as CASSQGPGGVGYEQYF.

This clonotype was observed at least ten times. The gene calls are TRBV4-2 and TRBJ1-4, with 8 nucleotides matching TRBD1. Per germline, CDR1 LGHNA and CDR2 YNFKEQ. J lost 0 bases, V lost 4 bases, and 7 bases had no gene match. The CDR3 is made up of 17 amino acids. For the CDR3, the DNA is TGTGCCAGCAGCCCCAGGGGGCCGGGGACAACTAATGAAAAACTGTTTTTT. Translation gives CASSPRGPGTTNEKLFF.

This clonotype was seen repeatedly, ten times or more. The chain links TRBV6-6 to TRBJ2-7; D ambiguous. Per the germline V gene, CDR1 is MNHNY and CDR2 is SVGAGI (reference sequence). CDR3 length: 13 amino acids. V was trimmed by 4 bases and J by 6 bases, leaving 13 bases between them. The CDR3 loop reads CASSSRYGLEQYF. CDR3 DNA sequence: TGTGCCAGCAGTTCCCGATATGGCCTCGAGCAGTACTTC.

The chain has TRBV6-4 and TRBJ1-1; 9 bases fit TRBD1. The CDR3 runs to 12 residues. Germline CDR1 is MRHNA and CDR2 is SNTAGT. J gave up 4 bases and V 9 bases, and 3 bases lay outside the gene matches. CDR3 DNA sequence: TGTGCCAGTCCGGACAGGGGCACTGAAGCTTTCTTT. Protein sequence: CASPDRGTEAFF.

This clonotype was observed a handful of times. The CDR3 DNA reads as TGCAGCGTTACTCAGGGGCACAATCAGCCCCAGCATTTT. Its protein is CSVTQGHNQPQHF. This chain joins TRBV29-1 and TRBJ1-5; perhaps TRBD1 as D (6 bases). CDR3 length: 13 amino acids. The ends were cut back, 5 bases at V and 3 bases at J, with 11 bases in the middle. CDR1 and CDR2 from the germline V gene are SQVTM and ANQGSEA. Supplemented by reference TRBV29-1 and TRBJ1-5, the full variable domain reads SAVISQKPSRDICQRGTSLTIQCQVDSQVTMMFWYRQQPGQSLTLIATANQGSEATYESGFVIDKFPISRPNLTFSTLTVSNMSPEDSSIYLCSVTQGHNQPQHFGDGTRLSIL.

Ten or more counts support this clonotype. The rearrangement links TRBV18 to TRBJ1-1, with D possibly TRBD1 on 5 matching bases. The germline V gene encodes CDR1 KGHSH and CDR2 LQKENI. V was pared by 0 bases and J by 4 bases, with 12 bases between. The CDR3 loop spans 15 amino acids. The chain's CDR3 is CASSPPQGLSTEAFF. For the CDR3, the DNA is TGTGCCAGCTCACCACCCCAGGGATTGAGCACTGAAGCTTTCTTT.

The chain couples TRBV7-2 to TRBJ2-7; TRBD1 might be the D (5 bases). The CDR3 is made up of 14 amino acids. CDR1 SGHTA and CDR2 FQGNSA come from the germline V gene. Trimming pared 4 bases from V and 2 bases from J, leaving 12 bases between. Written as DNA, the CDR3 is TGTGCCAGCAGCTATGGGGTCAGGGCCTACGAGCAGTACTTC. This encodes CASSYGVRAYEQYF.

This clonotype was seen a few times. CDR3: CSAAEALAGVGETQYF. CDR3 sequence (DNA): TGCAGTGCTGCGGAGGCGCTAGCGGGGGTTGGAGAGACCCAGTACTTC. V usage is TRBV20-1 and J usage is TRBJ2-5, with TRBD2 matching 10 bases. J lost 4 bases, V lost 5 bases, and 13 bases had no gene match. Germline V lookup: CDR1 DFQATT, CDR2 SNEGSKA (reference sequence). The CDR3 has 16 amino acids.

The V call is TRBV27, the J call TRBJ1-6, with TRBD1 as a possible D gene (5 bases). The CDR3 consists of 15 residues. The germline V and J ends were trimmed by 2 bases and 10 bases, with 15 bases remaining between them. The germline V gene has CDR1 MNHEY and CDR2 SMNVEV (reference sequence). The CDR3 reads CASSLTGQGFSPLHF. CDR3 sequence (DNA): TGTGCCAGCAGTTTAACGGGGCAGGGCTTCTCACCCCTCCACTTT.

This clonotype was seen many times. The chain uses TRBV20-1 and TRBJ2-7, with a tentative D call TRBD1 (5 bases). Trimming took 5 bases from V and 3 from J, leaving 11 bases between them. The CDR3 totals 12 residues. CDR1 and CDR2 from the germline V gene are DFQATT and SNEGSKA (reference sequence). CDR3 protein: CSAQGPLYEQYF. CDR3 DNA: TGCAGTGCTCAGGGTCCCCTCTACGAGCAGTACTTC.

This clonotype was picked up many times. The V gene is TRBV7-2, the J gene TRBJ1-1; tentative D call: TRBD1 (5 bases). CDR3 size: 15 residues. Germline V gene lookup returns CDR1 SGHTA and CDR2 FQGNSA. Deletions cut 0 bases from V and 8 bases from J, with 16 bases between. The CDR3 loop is CASSLALTRTNEAFF. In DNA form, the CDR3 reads TGTGCCAGCAGCTTAGCCCTAACCCGGACAAACGAAGCTTTCTTT.

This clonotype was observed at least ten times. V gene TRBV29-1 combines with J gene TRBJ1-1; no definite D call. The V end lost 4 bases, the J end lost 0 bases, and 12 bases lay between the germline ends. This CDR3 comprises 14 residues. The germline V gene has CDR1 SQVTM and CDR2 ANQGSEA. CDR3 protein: CSVAVASMNTEAFF. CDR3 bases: TGCAGCGTTGCCGTGGCCTCCATGAACACTGAAGCTTTCTTT.

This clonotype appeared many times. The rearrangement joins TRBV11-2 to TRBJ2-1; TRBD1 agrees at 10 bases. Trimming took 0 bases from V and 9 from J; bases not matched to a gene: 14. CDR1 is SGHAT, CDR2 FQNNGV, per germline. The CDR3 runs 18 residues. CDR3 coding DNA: TGTGCCAGCAGCTTAGAACCCCCCGGGACAGGGGATTTCCGTGAGCAGTTCTTC. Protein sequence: CASSLEPPGTGDFREQFF. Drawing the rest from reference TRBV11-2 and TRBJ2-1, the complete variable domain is EAGVAQSPRYKIIEKRQSVAFWCNPISGHATLYWYQQILGQGPKLLIQFQNNGVVDDSQLPKDRFSAERLKGVDSTLKIQPAKLEDSAVYLCASSLEPPGTGDFREQFFGPGTRLTVL.

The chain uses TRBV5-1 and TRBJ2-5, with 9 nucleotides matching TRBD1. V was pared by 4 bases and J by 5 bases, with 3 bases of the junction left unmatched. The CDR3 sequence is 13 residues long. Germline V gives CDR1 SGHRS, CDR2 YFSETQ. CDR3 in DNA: TGCGCCAGCAGCCGGGACAGGGACGAGACCCAGTACTTC. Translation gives CASSRDRDETQYF.

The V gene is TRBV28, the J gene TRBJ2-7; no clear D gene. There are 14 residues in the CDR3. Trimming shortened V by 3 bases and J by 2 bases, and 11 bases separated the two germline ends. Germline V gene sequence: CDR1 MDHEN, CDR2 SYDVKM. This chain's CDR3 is CASSLTGLAYEQYF. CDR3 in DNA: TGTGCCAGCAGTTTGACCGGTTTGGCCTACGAGCAGTACTTC.

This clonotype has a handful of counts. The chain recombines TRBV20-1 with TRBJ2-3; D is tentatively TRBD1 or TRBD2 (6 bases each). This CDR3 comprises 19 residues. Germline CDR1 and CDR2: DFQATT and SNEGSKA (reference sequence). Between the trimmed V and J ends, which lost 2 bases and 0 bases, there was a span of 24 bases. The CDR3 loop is CSARPPGGGKRLSTDTQYF. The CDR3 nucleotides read TGCAGTGCTAGACCCCCTGGGGGCGGGAAGCGGCTTAGCACAGATACGCAGTATTTT.

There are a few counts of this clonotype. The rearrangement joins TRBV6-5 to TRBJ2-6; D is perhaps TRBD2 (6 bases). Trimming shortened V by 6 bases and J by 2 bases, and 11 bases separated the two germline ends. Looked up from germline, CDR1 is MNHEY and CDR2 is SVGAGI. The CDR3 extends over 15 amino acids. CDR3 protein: CASRGTGAGANVLTF. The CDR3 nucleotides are TGTGCCAGCAGGGGCACGGGAGCTGGGGCCAACGTCCTGACTTTC.